The 4 T cell receptor beta chains in this list originate from one sample, sequenced in a study of T-cell reconstitution after alpha-beta-depleted transplantation in children. Unique molecular identifiers were incorporated during preparation of the TCRbeta library. TCRdb used MiXCR to reprocess the PCR reads, holding one entry per CDR3 protein. The table includes hundreds of thousands of distinct CDR3 sequences, 15% to 20% detected once. Sequenced here: PBMCs, mostly from graft donor cells, sampled 360 days after TCRalphabeta/CD19-depleted stem cell transplant. The receptors were sampled from a male patient aged 10 to 17 who had a stem cell transplant for acute lymphoblastic leukemia, so the T cells may come from the graft donor.

The J gene is TRBJ2-7, the V gene TRBV4-1; tentative D call: TRBD2 (5 bases). Germline-derived CDR1 and CDR2 are MGHRA and YSYEKL. The ends were cut back, 6 bases at V and 2 bases at J, with 17 bases in the middle. The CDR3 covers 15 residues. The CDR3 DNA reads TGCGCCAGCAGTCCCAAACTAGGCCGAACCTACGAGCAGTACTTC. Translation gives CASSPKLGRTYEQYF.

V usage is TRBV18 and J usage is TRBJ2-5; D remains unclear. From germline, CDR1 is KGHSH and CDR2 LQKENI. With 6 bases removed from V and 2 bases from J, the gap between germline ends came to 22 bases. The CDR3 runs 17 residues. The CDR3: CASSVVIVRALQETQYF. CDR3 bases: TGTGCCAGCTCCGTGGTGATTGTAAGGGCCCTACAAGAGACCCAGTACTTC. Full variable domain (remainder filled in from reference TRBV18 and TRBJ2-5): NAGVMQNPRHLVRRRGQEARLRCSPMKGHSHVYWYRQLPEEGLKFMVYLQKENIIDESGMPKERFSAEFPKEGPSILRIQQVVRGDSAAYFCASSVVIVRALQETQYFGPGTRLLVL.

The chain uses TRBV14 and TRBJ2-7; D is uncertain. The V end was cut by 0 bases, the J end by 4 bases, with 10 bases between. The CDR3 extends over 14 amino acids. Germline V gene lookup returns CDR1 SGHDN and CDR2 FVKESK. CDR3 in amino acids: CASSQDRMLYEQYF. The CDR3 DNA sequence: TGTGCCAGCAGCCAAGATCGCATGTTATACGAGCAGTACTTC.

This clonotype was counted only a few times. The CDR3, as DNA: TGCGCCAGCAGCGGGATCTCCTACAATGAGCAGTTCTTC. It is translated as CASSGISYNEQFF. The J gene is TRBJ2-1, the V gene TRBV5-1, with D unresolved. CDR1 and CDR2 from the germline V gene are SGHRS and YFSETQ. V shed 4 bases and J shed 0 bases, with 5 bases lying between them. The CDR3 covers 13 residues.